One and the same sample provided the 15 T cell receptor beta chains below, sequenced in a study of blood T cell repertoires in COVID-19. Sequencing used immunoSEQ multiplex PCR; TCRdb keeps in-frame clones, though not all of them. Counted here are 150,000 or so clones, approximately 85% occurring once; the ten biggest clones make up about 1.2%. Input material: peripheral blood. Source of these receptors: a man in his sixties who had recovered from COVID-19.

This chain connects TRBV6-5 to TRBJ1-2; no firm D call. From germline, CDR1 is MNHEY and CDR2 SVGAGI. Trimming took 5 bases from V and 0 from J, leaving 10 bases between them. The CDR3 runs 14 residues. In DNA form, the CDR3 reads TGTGCCAGCAGTCCTATTGGTGCTAACTATGGCTACACCTTC. Residues: CASSPIGANYGYTF.

This rearrangement joins TRBV5-1 to TRBJ2-1; TRBD2 agrees at 9 bases. The CDR3 has 16 amino acids. V shed 4 bases and J 0 bases; nucleotides not matched to a gene: 5. CDR1 SGHRS and CDR2 YFSETQ come from the germline V gene. The CDR3 region has the DNA TGCGCCAGCAGCCTTAGCGGGAGCAGCTCCTACAATGAGCAGTTCTTC. Translating it yields CASSLSGSSSYNEQFF.

The DNA of the CDR3 is TGTGCCAGCAGCTTAGTACAGGTTAACTATGGCTACACCTTC. Protein product: CASSLVQVNYGYTF. The rearrangement links TRBV5-6 to TRBJ1-2; D is perhaps TRBD1 (5 bases). Germline CDR1 and CDR2: SGHDT and YYEEEE. CDR3 length: 14 amino acids. V lost 2 bases and J lost 1, with 9 bases in between.

The genes are TRBV19 and TRBJ2-3; 11 nucleotides align to TRBD2. The CDR3 totals 18 residues. The J segment lost 3 bases and the V segment lost 7 bases, leaving 15 bases of the junction unmatched. CDR1 and CDR2 (germline): LNHDA, SQIVND (reference sequence). The CDR3 region has the DNA TGTGCCAGTAAAACAGCGAAAGATACTAGCGGGGGAACAGATACGCAGTATTTT. Its translation: CASKTAKDTSGGTDTQYF.

This clone was counted many times. J is TRBJ1-5 and V is TRBV19, with D perhaps matching TRBD1 (6 bases). Germline values: CDR1 LNHDA, CDR2 SQIVND (reference sequence). V dropped 7 bases and J dropped 1 base, with 14 bases sitting between them. The CDR3 consists of 15 residues. The CDR3 DNA is TGTGCCAGTAACAGGGACCCCACCAGCAATCAGCCCCAGCATTTT. Its protein product is CASNRDPTSNQPQHF.

The V gene is TRBV5-4, the J gene TRBJ1-6; 7 bases fit TRBD1. CDR3 length: 15 residues. V gave up 4 bases and J gave up 6 bases; unmatched junction bases: 7. Germline CDR1 is SGHNT and CDR2 is YYREEE (reference sequence). The CDR3 DNA reads TGTGCCAGCAGCCCCAGGGGGGTAGGTAATTCACCCCTCCACTTT. Translated, it gives CASSPRGVGNSPLHF.

The chain links TRBV5-4 to TRBJ1-1; D is possibly TRBD1 (5 bases). The CDR3 spans 16 residues. Per germline, CDR1 SGHNT and CDR2 YYREEE (reference sequence). The ends were cut back, 6 bases at V and 4 bases at J, with 22 bases in the middle. The CDR3 region has the DNA TGTGCCAGCACTGAGGGAGGCCCCTTCGGGGGCACTGAAGCTTTCTTT. Translation gives CASTEGGPFGGTEAFF.

The chain has TRBV7-9 and TRBJ1-2; D perhaps matches TRBD1 (5 bases). The V end was cut by 5 bases, the J end by 0 bases, with 10 bases between. Germline values: CDR1 SEHNR, CDR2 FQNEAQ (reference sequence). The CDR3 contains 14 residues. The chain's CDR3 is CASSPSGSNYGYTF. DNA of the CDR3: TGTGCCAGCAGCCCCTCAGGGTCTAACTATGGCTACACCTTC.

This sequence joins TRBV19 and TRBJ2-1; tentative D call: TRBD2 (6 bases). The length of the CDR3 is 17 residues. Trimming took 4 bases from V and 3 from J, leaving 19 bases between them. Germline CDR1 reads LNHDA; CDR2 reads SQIVND (reference sequence). In DNA form, the CDR3 reads TGTGCCAGTAGTACGAAAGGGCAGGAGGGGTTCTACAATGAGCAGTTCTTC. The encoded protein is CASSTKGQEGFYNEQFF.

This rearrangement joins TRBV5-1 to TRBJ2-1, with 9 bases matching TRBD1. Germline trimming cut 4 bases from V and 7 bases from J; bases unmatched to any gene: 9. CDR3 length equals 15 residues. In germline, CDR1 is SGHRS, CDR2 YFSETQ. The CDR3 DNA is TGCGCCAGCAGCAACCCGGGACAGGGAACAAATGAGCAGTTCTTC. Its translation is CASSNPGQGTNEQFF.

This chain uses TRBV4-3 with TRBJ1-5, with a weak D call TRBD1 (5 bases). Germline V gives CDR1 LGHNA, CDR2 YSLEER. The V end was cut by 0 bases, the J end by 7 bases, with 10 bases between. The CDR3 totals 14 residues. The CDR3: CASSQESGIQPQHF. The CDR3 nucleotides are TGCGCCAGCAGCCAAGAGTCAGGGATACAGCCCCAGCATTTT.

The chain links TRBV2 to TRBJ2-7, with TRBD1 matching 7 bases. Looked up from germline, CDR1 is SNHLY and CDR2 is FYNNEI. The CDR3 length is 12 residues. The V gene end was trimmed by 7 bases and the J gene end by 4 bases; junction bases not matched to a gene: 4. The CDR3 DNA is TGTGCCAGCAAGGGACAGATATACGAGCAGTACTTC. Translated: CASKGQIYEQYF.

The rearrangement joins TRBV19 to TRBJ2-3; D remains unclear. CDR3 size: 13 residues. V was cut by 4 bases and J by 4 bases, with 9 bases left in between. CDR1 LNHDA and CDR2 SQIVND come from the germline V gene (reference sequence). DNA for the CDR3: TGTGCCAGTAGTAAAGCTGGGCCAGATACGCAGTATTTT. Translating gives CASSKAGPDTQYF. Full variable domain (missing parts from reference TRBV19 and TRBJ2-3): DGGITQSPKYLFRKEGQNVTLSCEQNLNHDAMYWYRQDPGQGLRLIYYSQIVNDFQKGDIAEGYSVSREKKESFPLTVTSAQKNPTAFYLCASSKAGPDTQYFGPGTRLTVL.

V usage is TRBV7-3 and J usage is TRBJ1-3; D call uncertain. Trimming took off 2 bases at V and 3 bases at J, with 8 bases between the two ends. The CDR3 loop spans 14 amino acids. Germline CDR1 SGHTA, CDR2 FQGTGA. This CDR3 is CASSLGGSGNTIYF. CDR3 nucleotide sequence: TGTGCCAGCAGCTTAGGCGGGAGTGGAAACACCATATATTTT.

V gene TRBV27 combines with J gene TRBJ2-1; 9 nucleotides agree with TRBD1. V lost 1 base to trimming and J lost 3 bases; unmatched junction nucleotides: 7. Germline V gives CDR1 MNHEY, CDR2 SMNVEV (reference sequence). The CDR3 is 17 amino acids. CDR3 sequence reads: CASSLWKGTGYYNEQFF. CDR3 coding DNA: TGTGCCAGCAGTTTATGGAAAGGGACAGGGTACTACAATGAGCAGTTCTTC.